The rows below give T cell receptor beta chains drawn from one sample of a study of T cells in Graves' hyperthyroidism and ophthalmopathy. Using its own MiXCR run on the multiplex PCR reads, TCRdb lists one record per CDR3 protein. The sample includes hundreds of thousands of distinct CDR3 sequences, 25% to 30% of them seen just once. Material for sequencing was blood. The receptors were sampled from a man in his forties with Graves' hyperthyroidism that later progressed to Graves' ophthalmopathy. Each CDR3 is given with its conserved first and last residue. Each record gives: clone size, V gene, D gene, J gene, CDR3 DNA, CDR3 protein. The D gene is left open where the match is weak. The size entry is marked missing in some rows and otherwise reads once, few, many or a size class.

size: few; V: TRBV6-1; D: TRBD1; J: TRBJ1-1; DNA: TGTGCCAGCAGTGTAACAGGGGCGAGAGCTTTCTTT; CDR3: CASSVTGARAFF
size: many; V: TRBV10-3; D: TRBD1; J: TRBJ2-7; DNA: TGTGCCATCAGCCCCCGGACAGGGCCCTCCTACGAGCAGTACTTC; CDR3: CAISPRTGPSYEQYF
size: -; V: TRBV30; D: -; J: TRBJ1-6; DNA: TGTGCCTGGAGTGTGGGGGTAAGGGGACCTAATTCACCCCTCCACTTT; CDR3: CAWSVGVRGPNSPLHF
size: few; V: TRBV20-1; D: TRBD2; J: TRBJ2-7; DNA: TGCAGTGCTCAGAAGTGGGAAGCGGGAGTAGTCCACGAGCAGTACTTC; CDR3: CSAQKWEAGVVHEQYF
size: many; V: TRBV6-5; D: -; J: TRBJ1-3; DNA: TGTGCCAGCCTTGCCTCCGTGCCCGGAAACACCATATATTTT; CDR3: CASLASVPGNTIYF
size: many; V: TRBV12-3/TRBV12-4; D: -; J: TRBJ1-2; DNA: TGTGCCAGCAGTTTGGAAGGGTTCTATGGCTACACCTTC; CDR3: CASSLEGFYGYTF
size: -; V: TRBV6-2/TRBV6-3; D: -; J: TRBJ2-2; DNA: TGTGCCAGCAGTTACACAGGGATAAACACCGGGGAGCTGTTTTTT; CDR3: CASSYTGINTGELFF
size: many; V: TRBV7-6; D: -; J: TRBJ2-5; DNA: TGTGCCAGCAGCTTAATGTGGGGCGGCAGGAGTAGGCCAGAGACCCAGTACTTC; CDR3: CASSLMWGGRSRPETQYF
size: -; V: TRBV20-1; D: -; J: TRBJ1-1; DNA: TGCAGTGCTAGAGATCTAACGGGGCACACTGAAGCTTTCTTT; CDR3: CSARDLTGHTEAFF
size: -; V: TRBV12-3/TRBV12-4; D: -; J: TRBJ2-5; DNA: TGTGCCAGCAGTTTCACCGGGGATGAGACCCAGTACTTC; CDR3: CASSFTGDETQYF
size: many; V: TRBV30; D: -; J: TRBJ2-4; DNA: TGTGCCTGGAGGGGGTCTTTCAAAAACATTCAGTACTTC; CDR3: CAWRGSFKNIQYF
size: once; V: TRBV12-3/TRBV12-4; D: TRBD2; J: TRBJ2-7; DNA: TGTGCCAGCAGTTTGCATTTCGCGCTAGCGGGGACGTCCTACGAGCAGTACTTC; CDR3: CASSLHFALAGTSYEQYF
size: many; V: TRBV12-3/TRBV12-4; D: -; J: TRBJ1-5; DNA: TGTGCCAGCAGTGCGACAGATCCCAATCAGCCCCAGCATTTT; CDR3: CASSATDPNQPQHF
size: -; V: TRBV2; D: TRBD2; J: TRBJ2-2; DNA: TGTGCCTGCAGCGGTAGCGGGAGAGGTACCGGGGAGCTGTTTTTT; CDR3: CACSGSGRGTGELFF
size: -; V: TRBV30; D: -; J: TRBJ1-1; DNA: TGTGCCTGGAGTGTACATGGTGCGTTGGGGGCTTTCTTT; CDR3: CAWSVHGALGAFF
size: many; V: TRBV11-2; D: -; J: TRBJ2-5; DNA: TGTGCCAGCAGCTCCATTGAGACCCAGTACTTC; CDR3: CASSSIETQYF
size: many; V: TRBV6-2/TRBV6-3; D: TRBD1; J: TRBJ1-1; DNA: TGTGCCAGCGGTTATCGAGACAGGGGGCGGACTGAAGCTTTCTTT; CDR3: CASGYRDRGRTEAFF
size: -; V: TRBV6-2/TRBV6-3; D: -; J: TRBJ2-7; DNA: TGTGCCAGCAGTTACTCACTAGGGAGCTCCTACGAGCAGTACTTC; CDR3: CASSYSLGSSYEQYF
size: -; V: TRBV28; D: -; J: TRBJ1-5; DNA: TGTGCCAGCTGTCACCGGGGAGACAATCAGCCCCAGCATTTT; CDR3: CASCHRGDNQPQHF
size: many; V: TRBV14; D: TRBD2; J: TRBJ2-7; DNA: TGTGCCAGCAGCCAGTTTCCGGGACTAGCGGTGCCCTACGAGCAGTACTTC; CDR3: CASSQFPGLAVPYEQYF
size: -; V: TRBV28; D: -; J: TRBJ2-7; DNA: TGTGCCAGCAGTTTACAGGAATATCGCGAGCAGTACTTC; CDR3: CASSLQEYREQYF
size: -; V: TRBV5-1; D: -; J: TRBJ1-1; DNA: TGCGCCAGCAGCTTGCGTTGGGAGGGGCATGGGTCGAACACTGAAGCTTTCTTT; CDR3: CASSLRWEGHGSNTEAFF
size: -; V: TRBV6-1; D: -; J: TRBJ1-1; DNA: TGTGCAGCGGTCCCGGGTAACACTGAAGCTTTCTTT; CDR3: CAAVPGNTEAFF
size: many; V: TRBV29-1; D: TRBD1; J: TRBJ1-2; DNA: TGCAGCGCTAACGGAGGGGGCGACTATGGCTACACCTTC; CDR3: CSANGGGDYGYTF
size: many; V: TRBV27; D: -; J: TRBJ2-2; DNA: TGTGCCAGCAGTTTCTCAGGGAACACCGGGGAGCTGTTTTTT; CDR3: CASSFSGNTGELFF
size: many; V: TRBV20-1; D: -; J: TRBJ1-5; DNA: TGCAGTGCTGGCAGGAGACTTTTGCCCCAGCATTTT; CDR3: CSAGRRLLPQHF
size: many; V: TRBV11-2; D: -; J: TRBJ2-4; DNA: TGTGCCAGCAGCCCAGCCCTGACTTCGGGCATTCAGTACTTC; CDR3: CASSPALTSGIQYF
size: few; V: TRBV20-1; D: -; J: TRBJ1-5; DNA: TGCAGTGCTGAAGCGGGGGGTCAGCCCCAGCATTTT; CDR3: CSAEAGGQPQHF
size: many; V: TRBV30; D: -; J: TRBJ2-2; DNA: TGTGCCTGGACCCCCGGGACCGGAACCGGGGAGCTGTTTTTT; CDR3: CAWTPGTGTGELFF
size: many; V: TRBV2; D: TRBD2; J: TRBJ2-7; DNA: TGTGCCAGCAGGGAAATGACTAGCGGTTCATACGAGCAGTACTTC; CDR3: CASREMTSGSYEQYF
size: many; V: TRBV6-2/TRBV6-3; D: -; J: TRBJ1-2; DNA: TGTGCCAGCAGTTACTCTTATCACGGTCTCAACGGGAACTATGGCTACACCTTC; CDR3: CASSYSYHGLNGNYGYTF
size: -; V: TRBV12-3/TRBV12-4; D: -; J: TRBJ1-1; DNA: TGTGCCAGCAGCTCAGCCCGGAGGAACACTGAAGCTTTCTTT; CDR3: CASSSARRNTEAFF
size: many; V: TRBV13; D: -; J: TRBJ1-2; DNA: TGTGCCAGCAGCCGAGAGGGGTATGGCTACACCTTC; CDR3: CASSREGYGYTF
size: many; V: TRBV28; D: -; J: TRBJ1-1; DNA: TGTGCCAGCAGTTTCTACAGGCGGGGAACTGAAGCTTTCTTT; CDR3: CASSFYRRGTEAFF
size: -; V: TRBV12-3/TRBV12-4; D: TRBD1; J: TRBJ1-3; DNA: TGTGCCAGCAGTAAGACCGGGACAGGGAGGTCTGGAAACACCATATATTTT; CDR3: CASSKTGTGRSGNTIYF
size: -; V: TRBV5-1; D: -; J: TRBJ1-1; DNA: TGCGCCAGCAGCTTGGGGACAGTTTTCACTGAAGCTTTCTTT; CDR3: CASSLGTVFTEAFF
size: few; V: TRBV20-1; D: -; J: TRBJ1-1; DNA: TGCAGTGCTAGAGTGTCAGTCCATGCTGAAGCTTTCTTT; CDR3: CSARVSVHAEAFF
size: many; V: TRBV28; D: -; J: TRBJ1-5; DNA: TGTGCCAGCAGCCTTATACAGGGTGAGCAGCCCCAGCATTTT; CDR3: CASSLIQGEQPQHF
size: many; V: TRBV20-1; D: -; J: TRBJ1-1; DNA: TGCAGTGCTAGAGATCCGAGGAACACTGAAGCTTTCTTT; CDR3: CSARDPRNTEAFF
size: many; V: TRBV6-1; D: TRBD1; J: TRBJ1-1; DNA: TGTGCCAGCGGCCTGGACAGGGGAAGCACTGAAGCTTTCTTT; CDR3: CASGLDRGSTEAFF
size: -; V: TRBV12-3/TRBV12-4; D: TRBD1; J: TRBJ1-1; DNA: TGTGCCAGCAGTTTCCTAACAGGGGCTGAAGCTTTCTTT; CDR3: CASSFLTGAEAFF
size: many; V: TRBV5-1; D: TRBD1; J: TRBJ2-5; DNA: TGCGCCAGCAGCTTGGCCTTTTCGACGCAGGGGGCAGGAGAGACCCAGTACTTC; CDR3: CASSLAFSTQGAGETQYF
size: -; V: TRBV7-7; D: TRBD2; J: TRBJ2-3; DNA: TGTGCTAGCAGCCAAACTAGCGGGAGAACAGATACGCAGTATTTT; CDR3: CASSQTSGRTDTQYF
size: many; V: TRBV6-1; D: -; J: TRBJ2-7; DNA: TGTGCCAGCAGTGAACCCGGACAGAGCCCCATGCAGTACTTC; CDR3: CASSEPGQSPMQYF
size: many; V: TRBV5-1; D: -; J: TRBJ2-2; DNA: TGCGCCAGCAAAGTCACCGGGGAGCTGTTTTTT; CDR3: CASKVTGELFF
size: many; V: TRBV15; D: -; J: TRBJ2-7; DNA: TGTGCCACCAGCGGTCGTTTAACGGGAGAGCAGTACTTC; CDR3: CATSGRLTGEQYF
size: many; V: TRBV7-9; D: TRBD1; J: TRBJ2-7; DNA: TGTGCCAGCAGCCTCGACAGGGGAAGTCTTCACGAGCAGTACTTC; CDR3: CASSLDRGSLHEQYF
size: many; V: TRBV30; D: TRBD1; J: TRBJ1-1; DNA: TGTGCCTGGAGTCTAACAGGGGCGGATGAAGCTTTCTTT; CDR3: CAWSLTGADEAFF
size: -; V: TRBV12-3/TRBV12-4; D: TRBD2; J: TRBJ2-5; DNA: TGTGCCAGCAGTTACTCCGTACTAGCGGGGCAAGAGACCCAGTACTTC; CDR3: CASSYSVLAGQETQYF
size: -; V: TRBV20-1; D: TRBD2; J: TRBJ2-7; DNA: TGCAGTGCTAGGGGGACTAGCGGGACCGAGCAGTACTTC; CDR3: CSARGTSGTEQYF
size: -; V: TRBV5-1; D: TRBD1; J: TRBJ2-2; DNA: TGCGCCAGCGGTGGACAGGATAACACCGGGGAGCTGTTTTTT; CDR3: CASGGQDNTGELFF
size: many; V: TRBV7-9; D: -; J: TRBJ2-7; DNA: TGTGCCAGCAGCCCACAAGGTGGGCCCGCCTACGAGCAGTACTTC; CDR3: CASSPQGGPAYEQYF
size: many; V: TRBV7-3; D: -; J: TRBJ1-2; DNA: TGTGCCAGCAGCCCAACCACAGGGAGGGGCTACACCTTC; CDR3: CASSPTTGRGYTF
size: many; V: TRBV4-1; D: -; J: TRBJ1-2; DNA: TGCGCCAGCAGCCAAGCGAGCTATGGCTACACCTTC; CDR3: CASSQASYGYTF